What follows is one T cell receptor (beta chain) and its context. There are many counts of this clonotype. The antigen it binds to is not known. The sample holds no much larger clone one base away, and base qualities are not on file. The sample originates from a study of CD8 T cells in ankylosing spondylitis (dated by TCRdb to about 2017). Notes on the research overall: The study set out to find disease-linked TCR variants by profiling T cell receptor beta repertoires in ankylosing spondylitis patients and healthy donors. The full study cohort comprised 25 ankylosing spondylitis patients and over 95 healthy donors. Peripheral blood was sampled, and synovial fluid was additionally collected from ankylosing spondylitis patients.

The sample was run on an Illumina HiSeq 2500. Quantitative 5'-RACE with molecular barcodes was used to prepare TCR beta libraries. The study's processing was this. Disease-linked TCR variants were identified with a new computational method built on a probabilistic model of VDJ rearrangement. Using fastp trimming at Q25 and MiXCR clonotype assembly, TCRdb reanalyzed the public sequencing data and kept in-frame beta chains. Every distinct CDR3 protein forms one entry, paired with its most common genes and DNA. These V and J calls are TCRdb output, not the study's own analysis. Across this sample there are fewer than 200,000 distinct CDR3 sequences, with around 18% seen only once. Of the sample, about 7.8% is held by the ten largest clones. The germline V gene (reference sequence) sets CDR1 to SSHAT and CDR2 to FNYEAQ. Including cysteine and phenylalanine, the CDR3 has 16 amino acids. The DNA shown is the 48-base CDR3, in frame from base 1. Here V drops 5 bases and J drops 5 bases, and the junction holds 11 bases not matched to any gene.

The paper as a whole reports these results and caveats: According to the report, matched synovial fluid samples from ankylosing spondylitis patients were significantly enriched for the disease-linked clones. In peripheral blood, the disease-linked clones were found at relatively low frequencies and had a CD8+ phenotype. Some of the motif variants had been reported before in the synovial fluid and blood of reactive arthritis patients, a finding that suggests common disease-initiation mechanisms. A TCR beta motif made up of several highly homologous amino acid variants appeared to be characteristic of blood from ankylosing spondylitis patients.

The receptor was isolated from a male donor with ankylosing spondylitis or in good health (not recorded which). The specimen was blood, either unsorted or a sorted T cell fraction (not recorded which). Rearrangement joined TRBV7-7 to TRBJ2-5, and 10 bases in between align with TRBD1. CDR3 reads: CASSIDRGHLKETQYF. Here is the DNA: TGTGCCAGCAGCATTGACAGGGGGCATCTTAAGGAGACCCAGTACTTC. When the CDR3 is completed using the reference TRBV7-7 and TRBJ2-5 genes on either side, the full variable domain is GAGVSQSPRYKVTKRGQDVTLRCDPISSHATLYWYQQALGQGPEFLTYFNYEAQPDKSGLPSDRFSAERPEGSISTLTIQRTEQRDSAMYRCASSIDRGHLKETQYFGPGTRLLVL.